A selection of T cell receptor beta chains follows, all from one sample in a study of T-cell reconstitution after alpha-beta-depleted transplantation in children. MiXCR, run by TCRdb on the PCR reads, gives a single entry per CDR3 protein. The sample records 640,000 or so distinct CDR3 sequences, about 15% being singletons. Sequenced here: PBMCs from the stem cell graft donor, sampled from the stem cell graft. The receptors were sampled from a human donor who donated a stem cell graft to a child with acute myeloid leukemia. The CDR3 runs from the conserved cysteine through the conserved F or W.

V: TRBV7-2
CDR3: CACSSLGYGYTF

V: TRBV20-1
CDR3: CSASEGIQETQYF

V: TRBV24-1
CDR3: CATSDSAVFSSTDTQYF

V: TRBV5-5
CDR3: CASSLGIWNTEAFF

V: TRBV12-3/TRBV12-4
CDR3: CASRRSGTGGYGQYF

V: TRBV5-6
CDR3: CASSLTGNGNQPQHF

V: TRBV7-3
CDR3: CASSFGTAFETQYF

V: TRBV7-2
CDR3: CASSLGRGSTVNEKLFF

V: TRBV20-1
CDR3: CSASWGGQDEQFF

V: TRBV9
CDR3: CASSPQGGEVTEQYF

V: TRBV6-2/TRBV6-3
CDR3: CASSSGGPRETQYF

V: TRBV20-1
CDR3: CSASRAWRESSGNTIYF

V: TRBV20-1
CDR3: CSALGGALDNEQFF

V: TRBV7-2
CDR3: CASSHRRSGVNEKLFF

V: TRBV9
CDR3: CASSVTGSPDYTF